This T cell receptor (beta chain) was sequenced in a study of T cells expressing NK-cell markers. Study-wide context: Repertoire data for TCR beta were derived from sorted T cells (CD3+CD56+NKG2C+, CD3+CD56+NKG2C- and CD3+CD56-NKG2C+).

TCRdb reworked the 5' RACE reads into one entry per CDR3 protein, no DNA. The sample table includes some 460,000 distinct CDR3 sequences. Study observations and caveats: Whether expanded NKG2C-expressing T cell clones recognize HCMV is unknown.

About this clonotype itself: The antigen remains undetermined.

Germline V CDR1 and CDR2: MNHEY, SVGAGI. The CDR3 covers 15 residues. V gene TRBV6-5 combines with J gene TRBJ2-1; the TCRdb D gene call, TRBD2, has no DNA to confirm it. The source is a woman between 45 and 65 years old in good health. The sequencing input was blood T cells: a sorted CD56 or NKG2C T cell subset, CD4+ or CD8+ T cells, or bulk PBMC T cells (not recorded which). The CDR3 here is CASSGGRVPYNEQFF.